This TCR beta chain stems from a study of human T cells and chemical hapten exposure. Study-wide findings and caveats: Versus controls, expanded TCRs had significantly more large CDR3 similarity clusters.

Time point specified: pre-sensitization, week 0. Stated treatment: therapeutic diphenylcyclopropenone sensitization with weekly scalp DPC. The CDR3 covers 11 residues. The V end lost 4 bases, the J end lost 8 bases, and 11 bases lay between the germline ends. The germline V gene has CDR1 SQVTM and CDR2 ANQGSEA. The study's library attached unique molecular identifiers to single cDNA molecules. TCRdb reprocessed the RACE reads via MiXCR and lists one record per CDR3 protein. Of approximately 370,000 distinct CDR3 sequences listed, about 5% are singletons. This clonotype was seen repeatedly, ten times or more. The antigen remains undetermined.

Sequencing was performed on whole blood, taken in connection with sensitization to the hapten diphenylcyclopropenone (DPC). The chain combines TRBV29-1 with TRBJ1-2; D not certain. This TCR was recovered from a woman younger than 30 with alopecia areata. Some clones in this sample may be carry-over from other donors' samples. The CDR3 protein is CSVGGPSGYTF. CDR3 DNA: TGCAGCGTTGGGGGTCCATCGGGCTACACCTTC. The whole variable domain, filled in from reference TRBV29-1 and TRBJ1-2, reads SAVISQKPSRDICQRGTSLTIQCQVDSQVTMMFWYRQQPGQSLTLIATANQGSEATYESGFVIDKFPISRPNLTFSTLTVSNMSPEDSSIYLCSVGGPSGYTFGSGTRLTVV.